The sequence of this TCR beta chain was determined in a study of spatial heterogeneity in lung cancer. Study as a whole: Beta-chain sequences consistently outnumbered alpha-chain sequences in detection. Every unique TCR and UMI combination, on average, appeared more than ten times in raw reads. Study results and limitations: In blood, ubiquitous expanded tumor TCRs appeared more at resection than follow-up.

TCRdb reprocessed the 5' RACE reads with MiXCR, giving one entry per CDR3 protein. This sample has approximately 81,000 distinct CDR3 sequences, with about 12% found just once. Time point described: sample taken at primary tumor resection. Whole RNA came from tumor, nontumor lung or frozen PBMC and was sequenced without being sorted. The donors were 55 to 85 patients with non-small cell lung cancer that was early-stage and untreated. This clonotype has ten or more counts. Its antigen remains unidentified. Germline V gene sequence: CDR1 SGHRS, CDR2 YFSETQ. The CDR3 length is 15 residues. V gave up 3 bases and J gave up 3 bases, with 15 bases separating them.

This sequence was found in a male donor with early-stage non-small cell lung cancer. Sequenced here: PBMCs, sampled at surgery. V is TRBV5-1 and J is TRBJ1-1; TRBD1 might be the D (5 bases). The CDR3 DNA follows: TGCGCCAGCAGCTCCGGGACCTCGAAGGACACTGAAGCTTTCTTT. This translates into CASSSGTSKDTEAFF.